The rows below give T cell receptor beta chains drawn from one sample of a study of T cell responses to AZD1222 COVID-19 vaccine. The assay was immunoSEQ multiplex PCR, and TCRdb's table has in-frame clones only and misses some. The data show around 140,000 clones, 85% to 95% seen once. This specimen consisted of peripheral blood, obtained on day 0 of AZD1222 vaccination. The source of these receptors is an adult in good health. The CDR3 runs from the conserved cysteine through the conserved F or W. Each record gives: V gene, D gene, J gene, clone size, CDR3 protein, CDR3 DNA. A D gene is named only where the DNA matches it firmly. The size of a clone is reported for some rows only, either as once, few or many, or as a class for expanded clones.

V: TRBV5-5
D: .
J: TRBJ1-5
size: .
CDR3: CASSFQVGNQPQHF
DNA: TGTGCCAGCAGCTTCCAGGTCGGCAATCAGCCCCAGCATTTT

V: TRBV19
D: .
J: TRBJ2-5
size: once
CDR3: CASSSKTGHQETQYF
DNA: TGTGCCAGTAGTTCAAAGACAGGCCACCAAGAGACCCAGTACTTC

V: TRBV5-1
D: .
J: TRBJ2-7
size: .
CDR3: CASSPREQYF
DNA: TGCGCCAGCAGCCCCAGGGAGCAGTACTTC

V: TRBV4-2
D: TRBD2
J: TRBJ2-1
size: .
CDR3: CASSEFGLAGLSYEQFF
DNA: TGTGCCAGCAGCGAATTCGGACTAGCGGGATTAAGCTATGAGCAGTTCTTC

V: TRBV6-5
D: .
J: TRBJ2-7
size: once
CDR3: CASRRAGRSSYEQYF
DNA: TGTGCCAGCAGGCGGGCGGGAAGAAGCTCCTACGAGCAGTACTTC

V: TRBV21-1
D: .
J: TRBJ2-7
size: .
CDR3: CASSIGGLAGGNEQYF
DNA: TGTGCCAGCAGCATTGGGGGACTAGCGGGAGGGAACGAGCAGTACTTC

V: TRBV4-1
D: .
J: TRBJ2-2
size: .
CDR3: CASSQERQAGASTGELFF
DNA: TGCGCCAGCAGCCAAGAGAGGCAGGCGGGCGCGAGCACCGGGGAGCTGTTTTTT

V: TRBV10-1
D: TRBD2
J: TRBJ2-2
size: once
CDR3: CASSEGLAGGTASLGELFF
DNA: TGCGCCAGCAGTGAGGGACTAGCGGGGGGAACAGCGTCACTCGGGGAGCTGTTTTTT

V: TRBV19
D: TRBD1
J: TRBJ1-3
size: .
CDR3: CASGQAISGNTIYF
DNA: TGTGCCAGTGGACAGGCGATATCTGGAAACACCATATATTTT

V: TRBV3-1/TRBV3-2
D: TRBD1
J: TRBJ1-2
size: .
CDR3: CASSDRGNLYGYTF
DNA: TGTGCCAGCTCCGACAGGGGGAATCTTTATGGCTACACCTTC

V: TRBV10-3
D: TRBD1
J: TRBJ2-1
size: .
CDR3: CAISGQGIGEQFF
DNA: TGTGCCATCAGCGGACAGGGGATCGGTGAGCAGTTCTTC

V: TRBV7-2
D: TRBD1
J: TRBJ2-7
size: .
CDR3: CASRRTGGYEQYF
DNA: TGTGCCAGCAGACGGACAGGGGGGTACGAGCAGTACTTC

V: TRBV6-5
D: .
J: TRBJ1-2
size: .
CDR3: CASSYSGGRYGYTF
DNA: TGTGCCAGCAGTTACTCGGGGGGCCGCTATGGCTACACCTTC

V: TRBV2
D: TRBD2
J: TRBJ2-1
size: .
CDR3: CASTGTSGSSYNEQFF
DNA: TGTGCCAGCACCGGGACTAGCGGGAGCTCCTACAATGAGCAGTTCTTC

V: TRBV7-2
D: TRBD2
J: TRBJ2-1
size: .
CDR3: CASSLALAGGDEQFF
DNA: TGTGCCAGCAGCTTAGCCCTAGCGGGAGGGGATGAGCAGTTCTTC

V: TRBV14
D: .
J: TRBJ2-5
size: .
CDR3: CASSQDLKETQYF
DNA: TGTGCCAGCAGCCAAGATTTAAAAGAGACCCAGTACTTC

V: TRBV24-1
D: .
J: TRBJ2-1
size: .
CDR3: CATSEWGDEQFF
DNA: TGTGCCACCAGTGAATGGGGAGATGAGCAGTTCTTC

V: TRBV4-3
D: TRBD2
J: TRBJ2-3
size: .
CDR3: CASSQDPPGSGGADTQYF
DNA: TGCGCCAGCAGCCAAGATCCCCCGGGTAGCGGGGGGGCAGATACGCAGTATTTT

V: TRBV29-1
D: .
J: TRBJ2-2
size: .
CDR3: CSVGDLNTGELFF
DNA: TGCAGCGTTGGTGACCTTAACACCGGGGAGCTGTTTTTT

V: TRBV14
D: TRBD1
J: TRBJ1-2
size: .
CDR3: CASSPGTGVWGYTF
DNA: TGTGCCAGCAGCCCCGGGACAGGGGTCTGGGGCTACACCTTC

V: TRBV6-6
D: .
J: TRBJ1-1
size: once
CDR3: CASRFRDVNTEAFF
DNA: TGTGCCAGCCGATTTCGGGATGTTAACACTGAAGCTTTCTTT

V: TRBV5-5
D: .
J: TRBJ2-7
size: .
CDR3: CASSLAASSYEQYF
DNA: TGTGCCAGCAGCTTGGCCGCCAGTAGCTACGAGCAGTACTTC

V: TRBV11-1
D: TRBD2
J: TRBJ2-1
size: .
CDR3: CASSFSGRKSYNEQFF
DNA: TGTGCCAGCAGCTTCAGCGGGAGGAAATCCTACAATGAGCAGTTCTTC

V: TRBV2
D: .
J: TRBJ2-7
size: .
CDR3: CASTPAYEQYF
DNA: TGTGCCAGCACCCCTGCCTACGAGCAGTACTTC

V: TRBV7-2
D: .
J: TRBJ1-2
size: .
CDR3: CASSLPGRGDYGYTF
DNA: TGTGCCAGCAGCTTGCCCGGAAGAGGCGACTATGGCTACACCTTC

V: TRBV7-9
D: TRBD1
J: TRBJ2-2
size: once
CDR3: CASSGDRGPLSAGELFF
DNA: TGTGCCAGCAGCGGAGACAGGGGGCCGCTTTCAGCCGGGGAGCTGTTTTTT

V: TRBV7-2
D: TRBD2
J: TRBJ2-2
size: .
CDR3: CASSLAVAGGTGELFF
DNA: TGTGCCAGCAGCTTAGCGGTAGCGGGAGGCACCGGGGAGCTGTTTTTT

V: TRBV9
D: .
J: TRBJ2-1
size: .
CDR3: CASSVGRGDNEQFF
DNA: TGTGCCAGCAGCGTAGGCAGGGGGGACAATGAGCAGTTCTTC

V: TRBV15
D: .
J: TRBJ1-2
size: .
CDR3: CATSNGPAAPYGYTF
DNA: TGTGCCACCAGCAACGGCCCGGCAGCTCCATATGGCTACACCTTC